This T cell receptor beta chain was documented in a study of cytomegalovirus exposure and HLA in healthy donors. The trim removed 7 bases at V and 6 bases at J, leaving 5 bases unmatched. This CDR3 spans 12 amino acids. Germline lookup yields CDR1 SNHLY and CDR2 FYNNEI. Assay used: immunoSEQ multiplex PCR; TCRdb lists only in-frame clones, some missing. The data hold 250,000 or so clones, with roughly 84% observed a single time. What was sequenced was PBMCs. This chain joins TRBV2 and TRBJ1-2, with 7 positions matching TRBD1. The receptor was derived from a man between 18 and 35 years old in good health and CMV-seropositive. In DNA, the CDR3 is TGTGCCAGCACTGGGACAGACCATGGCTACACCTTC. Translation gives CASTGTDHGYTF.